The next 15 T cell receptor beta chains were all read from a single sample in a study of early T cells in non-severe SARS-CoV-2 infection (dated by TCRdb to the early 2020s). The library came from 5' RACE. TCRdb names NextSeq 500 as the instrument used. TCRdb trimmed the raw reads at Q25, called clones with MiXCR and kept productive beta chains. Rows with a matching CDR3 protein are joined into one entry that keeps the most common DNA and genes. This sample gives approximately 35,000 distinct CDR3 sequences in total; less than 5.5% of them show up just once. The ten top clones hold 11% to 15% of the sample. The material sequenced was whole blood. These receptors all stem from an adult who was a healthcare worker with PCR-confirmed SARS-CoV-2 infection or an uninfected control (not recorded which).

This clonotype was seen many times. This rearrangement joins TRBV7-8 to TRBJ1-2; D not resolved. The ends were cut back, 1 base at V and 4 bases at J, with 13 bases in the middle. Per the germline V gene, CDR1 is SGHVS and CDR2 is FQNEAQ. The length of the CDR3 is 15 residues. Here the CDR3 DNA reads TGTGCCAGCAGCTTAGATTGGGGTCGGGCCTATGGCTACACCTTC. Amino acids: CASSLDWGRAYGYTF.

This clonotype was counted ten times or more. V and J are TRBV20-1 and TRBJ2-3; D remains ambiguous. This CDR3 is 12 amino acids long. Trimming left V 6 bases short and J 4 bases short, with 11 bases between. Germline V gives CDR1 DFQATT, CDR2 SNEGSKA (reference sequence). DNA of the CDR3: TGCAGTGCACAAGCTCCCCCAGATACGCAGTATTTT. It specifies CSAQAPPDTQYF.

The rearrangement links TRBV5-1 to TRBJ1-6; D not certain. CDR3 length: 16 residues. Deletions cut 0 bases from V and 9 bases from J, with 16 bases between. CDR1 is SGHRS, CDR2 YFSETQ, per germline. CDR3 region: CASSLAAQAGISPLHF. Written as DNA, the CDR3 is TGCGCCAGCAGCTTGGCCGCGCAGGCGGGGATTTCACCCCTCCACTTT.

This clonotype was detected ten times or more. The chain carries TRBV13 and TRBJ1-4, with 8 bases aligning to TRBD1. The CDR3 has 17 residues. V lost 0 bases and J lost 3; bases outside the gene matches: 6. Germline CDR1 is PRHDT and CDR2 is FYEKMQ (reference sequence). This CDR3 is CASSLGDRGGANEKLFF. In nucleotides, the CDR3 is TGTGCCAGCAGCTTAGGAGACAGGGGCGGAGCTAATGAAAAACTGTTTTTT.

The chain is built from TRBV5-1 and TRBJ1-1; TRBD1 is a possible D gene (6 bases). V lost 1 base to trimming and J lost 6 bases, with 13 bases between them. This CDR3 is built from 14 residues. The germline CDR1 and CDR2 sequences are SGHRS and YFSETQ. CDR3 protein: CASSLPGETSEAFF. CDR3 DNA: TGCGCCAGCAGCTTGCCAGGGGAGACGTCTGAAGCTTTCTTT.

The sample holds many counts of this clonotype. This chain links TRBV20-1 with TRBJ1-2; perhaps TRBD1 as D (5 bases). Germline CDR1 DFQATT, CDR2 SNEGSKA (reference sequence). Trimming shortened V by 4 bases and J by 8 bases, and 11 bases separated the two germline ends. This CDR3 comprises 11 residues. CDR3 loop: CSAMGGQGYTF. As DNA, the CDR3 is TGCAGTGCTATGGGGGGTCAAGGCTACACCTTC.

This clonotype came up a few times. V usage is TRBV15 and J usage is TRBJ1-1, with 8 positions matching TRBD1. J was trimmed by 6 bases and V by 3 bases; bases with no gene match: 3. This CDR3 has 13 residues. Germline V lookup: CDR1 LNHNV, CDR2 YYDKDF (reference sequence). The CDR3 DNA reads TGTGCCACCAGCAGGACAGGGGACGCTGAAGCTTTCTTT. It specifies CATSRTGDAEAFF.

This clonotype was seen many times. V and J are TRBV11-1 and TRBJ2-1; D may be TRBD2 (5 bases). The CDR3 covers 17 residues. CDR1 SGHAT and CDR2 FQDESV come from the germline V gene (reference sequence). Deletions cut 0 bases from V and 5 bases from J, with 17 bases between. CDR3 sequence: CASSLAGGALGNNEQFF. CDR3 in DNA: TGTGCCAGCAGCTTAGCAGGAGGCGCCCTAGGAAACAATGAGCAGTTCTTC.

At least ten counts were recorded for this clonotype. The V and J genes are TRBV20-1 and TRBJ2-3, with a tentative D call TRBD2 (6 bases). The CDR3 sequence is 15 residues long. Germline assignment: CDR1 DFQATT and CDR2 SNEGSKA (reference sequence). V was trimmed by 6 bases and J by 2 bases, leaving 18 bases between them. CDR3 in amino acids: CSASGGGVTTDTQYF. CDR3 sequence (DNA): TGCAGTGCCTCAGGAGGCGGGGTGACCACAGATACGCAGTATTTT.

The CDR3 DNA is TGTGCCAGCAGCTTACCAGCCGGGGAGCTGTTTTTT. Translated: CASSLPAGELFF. The chain couples TRBV11-1 to TRBJ2-2; D gene unclear. The V gene lost 2 bases and the J gene lost 6 bases, with 4 bases spanning the gap. The germline V gene encodes CDR1 SGHAT and CDR2 FQDESV (reference sequence). This CDR3 contains 12 residues.

This clonotype was recorded at least ten times. J is TRBJ2-2 and V is TRBV7-6; D perhaps matches TRBD1 (5 bases). This CDR3 comprises 17 residues. CDR1 is SGHVS and CDR2 is FNYEAQ in the germline V gene. Trimming shortened V by 0 bases and J by 5 bases, and 16 bases separated the two germline ends. For the CDR3, the DNA is TGTGCCAGCAGCTTAGCTTTGATCAGGGCTAGGACCGGGGAGCTGTTTTTT. It is translated as CASSLALIRARTGELFF.

This clonotype was recorded many times. The chain joins TRBV18 to TRBJ2-5; a weak D match, TRBD2 (6 bases). V lost 3 bases and J lost 4, with 9 bases in between. The germline V gene encodes CDR1 KGHSH and CDR2 LQKENI. This CDR3 comprises 13 residues. CDR3 sequence (DNA): TGTGCCAGCTCACCGGTGCGGGGAGAGACCCAGTACTTC. This sequence encodes CASSPVRGETQYF.

J is TRBJ2-2 and V is TRBV28; D is uncertain. CDR3 length equals 13 residues. Trimming pared 2 bases from V and 5 bases from J, leaving 6 bases between. Looked up from germline, CDR1 is MDHEN and CDR2 is SYDVKM. In DNA form, the CDR3 reads TGTGCCAGCAGTTTACAGAATACCGGGGAGCTGTTTTTT. Protein product: CASSLQNTGELFF.

The table lists this clonotype with a few counts. The chain carries TRBV6-5 and TRBJ2-6; 7 bases align to TRBD1. Trimming removed 5 bases from V and 1 base from J; junction bases left unmatched: 14. The CDR3 has 19 residues. Germline assignment: CDR1 MNHEY and CDR2 SVGAGI. CDR3 protein: CASSGRQGRRGSGANVLTF. In DNA form, the CDR3 reads TGTGCCAGCAGTGGCCGACAGGGCAGGCGCGGTTCTGGGGCCAACGTCCTGACTTTC.

This clonotype was counted at least ten times. The gene calls are TRBV2 and TRBJ2-3; possibly TRBD2 for D (5 bases). Germline CDR1 SNHLY, CDR2 FYNNEI. Trimming took 6 bases from V and 2 from J, leaving 12 bases between them. The CDR3 covers 14 residues. CDR3 in amino acids: CASRSDSHTDTQYF. The CDR3 DNA is TGTGCCAGCAGATCGGACTCCCACACAGATACGCAGTATTTT.